The rows below give T cell receptor beta chains drawn from one sample of a study of T-cell reconstitution after alpha-beta-depleted transplantation in children. TCRdb re-derived calls from the PCR reads in MiXCR, one entry per CDR3 protein. The data hold some 600,000 distinct CDR3 sequences, with under 15% observed a single time. The sample was PBMCs, mostly from graft donor cells, taken 360 days after TCRalphabeta/CD19-depleted stem cell transplant. Source of these receptors: a male patient between 10 and 17 years old who had a stem cell transplant for acute myeloid leukemia, so the T cells may come from the graft donor. CDR3s include the opening cysteine and the closing phenylalanine or tryptophan. Fields, in order: J gene, V gene, CDR3 protein.

J: TRBJ2-1
V: TRBV28
CDR3: CASSLLAGDLYNEQFF

J: TRBJ1-5
V: TRBV28
CDR3: CASSVGANSNQPQHF

J: TRBJ2-5
V: TRBV9
CDR3: CASSARTTSGSETQYF

J: TRBJ1-3
V: TRBV5-6
CDR3: CASSLGPPRPGQGRNTIYF

J: TRBJ2-7
V: TRBV9
CDR3: CASSPRPASEQYF

J: TRBJ2-1
V: TRBV6-5
CDR3: CASSYYLANSYNEQFF

J: TRBJ2-2
V: TRBV15
CDR3: CATSRDLGGELFF

J: TRBJ2-1
V: TRBV28
CDR3: CASSRKNEQFF

J: TRBJ2-1
V: TRBV20-1
CDR3: CSARERGLAGGGNEQFF

J: TRBJ2-6
V: TRBV21-1
CDR3: CASSTAFARAFRSGANVLTF

J: TRBJ2-7
V: TRBV9
CDR3: CASSVDPFAGAPEQYF

J: TRBJ2-3
V: TRBV2
CDR3: CASNPSGQRVGDTQYF

J: TRBJ2-7
V: TRBV9
CDR3: CASSVVPASGTYEQYF

J: TRBJ2-1
V: TRBV2
CDR3: CATGRELAGITNEQFF

J: TRBJ2-7
V: TRBV6-5
CDR3: CASSYRPRDYEQYF

J: TRBJ2-6
V: TRBV7-6
CDR3: CASSLHRDTFVSGANVLTF

J: TRBJ2-2
V: TRBV5-1
CDR3: CASSLGLAYTGELFF